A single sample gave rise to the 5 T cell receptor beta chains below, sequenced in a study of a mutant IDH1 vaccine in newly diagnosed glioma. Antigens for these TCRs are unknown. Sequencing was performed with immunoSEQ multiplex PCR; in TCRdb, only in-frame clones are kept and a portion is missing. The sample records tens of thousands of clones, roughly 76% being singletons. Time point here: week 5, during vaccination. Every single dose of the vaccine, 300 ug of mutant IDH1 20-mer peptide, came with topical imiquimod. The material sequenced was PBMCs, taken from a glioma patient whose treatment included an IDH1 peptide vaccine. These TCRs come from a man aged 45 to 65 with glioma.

CDR3 nucleotides: TGTGCCAGCACCAAGAGGCAGATGGCCGGGGAGCTGTTTTTT. It translates to CASTKRQMAGELFF. The V gene is TRBV2, the J gene TRBJ2-2; D unclear. V lost 7 bases and J lost 6, with 15 bases in between. Germline loops: CDR1 SNHLY, CDR2 FYNNEI. CDR3 length: 14 amino acids.

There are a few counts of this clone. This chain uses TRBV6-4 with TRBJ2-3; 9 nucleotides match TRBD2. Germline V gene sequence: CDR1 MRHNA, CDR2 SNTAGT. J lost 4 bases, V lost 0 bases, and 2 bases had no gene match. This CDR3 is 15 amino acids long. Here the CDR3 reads CASSDSASGADTQYF. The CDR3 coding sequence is TGTGCCAGCAGTGACTCGGCTAGCGGGGCAGATACGCAGTATTTT.

The CDR3 loop is CASSSSGARTGELFF. In DNA, the CDR3 is TGTGCCAGCAGTTCGTCCGGGGCCCGTACCGGGGAGCTGTTTTTT. The chain uses TRBV6-5 and TRBJ2-2; either TRBD1 or TRBD2 may supply D (5 bases each). The V gene's germline CDR1 is MNHEY and CDR2 SVGAGI. The CDR3 contains 15 residues. Between the trimmed V and J ends, which lost 4 bases and 5 bases, there was a span of 14 bases.

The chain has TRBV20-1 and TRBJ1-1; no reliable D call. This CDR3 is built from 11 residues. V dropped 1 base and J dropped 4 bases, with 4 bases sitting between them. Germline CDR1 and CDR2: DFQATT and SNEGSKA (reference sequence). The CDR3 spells CSARASTEAFF. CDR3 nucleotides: TGCAGTGCTAGAGCCAGCACTGAAGCTTTCTTT.

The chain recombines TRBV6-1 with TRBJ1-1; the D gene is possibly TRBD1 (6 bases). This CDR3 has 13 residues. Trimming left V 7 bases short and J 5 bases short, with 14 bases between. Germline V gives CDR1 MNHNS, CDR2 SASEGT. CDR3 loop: CASIHDRRTEAFF. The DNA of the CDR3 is TGTGCCAGCATTCACGACAGGCGGACTGAAGCTTTCTTT.